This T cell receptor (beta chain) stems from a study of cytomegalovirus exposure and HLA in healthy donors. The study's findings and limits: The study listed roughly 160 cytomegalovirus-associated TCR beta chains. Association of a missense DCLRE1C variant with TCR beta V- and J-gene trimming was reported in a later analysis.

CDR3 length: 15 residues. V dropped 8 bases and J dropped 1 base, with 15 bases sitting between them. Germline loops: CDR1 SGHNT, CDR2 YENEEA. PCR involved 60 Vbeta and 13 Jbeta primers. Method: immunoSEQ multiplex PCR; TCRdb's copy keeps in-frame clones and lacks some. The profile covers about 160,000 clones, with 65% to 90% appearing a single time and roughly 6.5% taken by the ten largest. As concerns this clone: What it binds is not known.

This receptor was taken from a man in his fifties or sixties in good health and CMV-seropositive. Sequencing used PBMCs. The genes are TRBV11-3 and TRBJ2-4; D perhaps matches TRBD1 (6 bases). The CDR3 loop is CASSSSRGAKNIQYF. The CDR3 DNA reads TGTGCCAGCTCTTCTTCCAGGGGTGCCAAAAACATTCAGTACTTC.